This TCR beta chain was found in a study of blood T cells in healthy people across ages (dated by TCRdb to the mid-2010s). Regarding the study in general: In model experiments, roughly one uniquely barcoded TCR beta cDNA molecule per two T cells was captured by template switching. The study analyzed two additional independent replicas of 1 million unique cDNA reads from the same blood draw for two donors, one aged 18 to 30 and one aged 80 or older. The study measured age-related changes in TCR beta repertoire diversity using deep sequencing normalized with unique cDNA molecular identifiers. Four age groups were formed from the donors: young (average roughly 15 years), middle-aged (approximately 42), aged (about 68) and long-lived (approximately 80). To avoid experimental bias, donors of different ages were distributed randomly across sequencing lanes.

Library preparation used 5' RACE. Sequencing was performed on an Illumina HiSeq 2500. A second PCR of about 7 to 12 cycles was run with a J-beta primer mix and a sample-barcoded 5' primer. A template-switch 5' adaptor carrying 12 random nucleotides introduced a unique molecular identifier onto each TCR beta cDNA molecule. Each sample yielded at least 3 million CDR3-containing paired-end reads. First-strand cDNA synthesis was performed from all RNA using the Mint cDNA synthesis kit, with priming by a TRBC-specific oligonucleotide. Following uracil-DNA glycosylase treatment, all cDNA underwent a first 18-cycle PCR with the universal primers M1SS and BC2_uni_R. The published analysis was carried out like this. For normalization, 1 million high-quality reads were randomly selected from each sample, with every read carrying a distinct molecular identifier. Reads with shared molecular identifiers were discarded instead of being binned into consensus sequences. MiTCR, set to a Q25 quality threshold and the strictest error-elimination algorithm, was used for CDR3 identification, clonotype clustering and error correction. A nonparametric unseen species model with Euler transformation was used to estimate a lower bound on total TCR beta diversity. Starting from the raw public reads, TCRdb applied fastp trimming at Q25, assembled clones with MiXCR and retained in-frame beta chains. Every distinct CDR3 protein forms one entry, paired with its most common genes and DNA. The V and J calls, along with clone size, are taken from TCRdb and not from the paper's own processing. Within this sample are about 1.4 million distinct CDR3 sequences, with 59% of them counted one time only. The leading ten clones occupy 6.5% to 8.5% of the sample.

What the work shows at the level of the full study, not this receptor alone: A strong correlation was found between observed TCR beta diversity and the percentage of naive T cells measured by flow cytometry. Estimates of total diversity based on one million sequenced T cells were regarded as lower bounds and as underestimates. Because profiling used bulk unsorted PBMCs, naive and antigen-experienced compartments could not be compared conclusively. Compared with the aged group, the long-lived group had more naive CD4+ T cells, fewer expanded clones and increased TCR diversity, suggesting age selection. As age increased, observed TCR beta diversity per million T cells dropped in a roughly linear way, and a significant reduction was already evident by age 40. The CMV infection status of donors was not known, potentially confounding age-related changes in expanded clonotypes.

Only a few counts were recorded for this clonotype. What this receptor recognizes is not known. No base quality information exists; no much larger clone differs at one position. CDR1 and CDR2 are drawn from the germline V gene (reference sequence): DFQATT, SNEGSKA. Here V drops 5 bases and J drops 5 bases, and the junction holds 6 bases not matched to any gene. The CDR3 starts with the cysteine, ends with the phenylalanine, and has 14 residues. Just CDR3 DNA is preserved here, 42 bases in frame from base 1. The donors were roughly 39 Caucasian individuals from Russia, aged about 6 to 95 years, who were systemically healthy. About 10 milliliters of peripheral blood were collected from each donor into EDTA-treated Vacutainer tubes. PBMCs were isolated by Ficoll-Paque density-gradient centrifugation, with at least 7 million obtained per sample. Trizol reagent was used to extract total RNA from PBMCs, with at least 6 micrograms per sample. For every donor, an aliquot of PBMCs went through flow cytometry to measure the percentages of naive CD45RAhigh/CD27high T cells.

Sequencing input: blood. The chain couples TRBV20-1 to TRBJ2-3; 11 bases in the junction line up with TRBD2. The source of this sequence is a man aged 18 to 29 in good health. The CDR3 protein sequence reads: CSAHSGGEVDTQYF. The bases read TGCAGTGCTCATAGCGGGGGGGAGGTAGATACGCAGTATTTT.